Listed here are 23 T cell receptor beta chains from one sample, sequenced in a study of shared clonotypes between healthy human individuals. Sequenced by immunoSEQ multiplex PCR; TCRdb stores in-frame clones only, minus some. The sample yields about 1.5 million clones, nearly 99% seen once. Material: naive CD4+ T cells sorted from blood. The subset was: CD45RA+ positively selected. The receptors here all came from a man aged 25-45 years in good health.

A single count supports this clone. V and J are TRBV9 and TRBJ1-3; no reliable D call. CDR3 length: 16 residues. Trimming removed 1 base from V and 0 bases from J, with 11 bases in between. CDR1 and CDR2 from the germline V gene are SGDLS and YYNGEE. The CDR3 bases are TGTGCCAGCAGCGTAAGCGGGCTGAGCTCTGGAAACACCATATATTTT. It yields the protein CASSVSGLSSGNTIYF.

J is TRBJ1-6 and V is TRBV7-2; the D is unclear. CDR1 is SGHTA, CDR2 FQGNSA, per germline. V lost 5 bases and J 10 bases, leaving 15 bases between the germline ends. The CDR3 totals 14 residues. The CDR3 nucleotides read TGTGCCAGCAGCCCGGAGTCCTGGAGGTCACCCCTCCACTTT. Protein: CASSPESWRSPLHF.

This rearrangement joins TRBV25-1 to TRBJ2-3; 10 nucleotides agree with TRBD2. CDR1 is MGHDK and CDR2 is SYGVNS in the germline V gene. This CDR3 has 17 residues. With V trimmed by 3 bases and J by 5 bases, 11 bases remained unmatched. CDR3 protein: CASSDLLSGRAEDTQYF. The DNA of the CDR3 is TGTGCCAGCAGTGACCTCCTCAGCGGGAGGGCCGAAGATACGCAGTATTTT. Drawing the rest from reference TRBV25-1 and TRBJ2-3, the complete variable domain is EADIYQTPRYLVIGTGKKITLECSQTMGHDKMYWYQQDPGMELHLIHYSYGVNSTEKGDLSSESTVSRIRTEHFPLTLESARPSHTSQYLCASSDLLSGRAEDTQYFGPGTRLTVL.

The chain links TRBV6-1 to TRBJ2-7; D is possibly TRBD1 (7 bases). CDR3 length: 15 amino acids. Germline assignment: CDR1 MNHNS and CDR2 SASEGT. Trimming removed 5 bases from V and 4 bases from J, with 18 bases in between. DNA of the CDR3: TGTGCCAGCAGTCCGGCTGGGTCAGGGGGGTACGAGCAGTACTTC. It yields the protein CASSPAGSGGYEQYF.

CDR3 in amino acids: CASSQGRGFDYNEQFF. The CDR3 DNA follows: TGCGCCAGCAGCCAAGGACGGGGCTTCGACTACAATGAGCAGTTCTTC. The V gene is TRBV4-1, the J gene TRBJ2-1; tentatively, D is TRBD1 or TRBD2 (5 bases each). Germline V gene data show CDR1 as MGHRA and CDR2 as YSYEKL. This CDR3 comprises 16 residues. Between the trimmed V and J ends, which lost 1 base and 3 bases, there was a span of 13 bases.

This clone was detected once. CDR3 region: CASSLSGASTDTQYF. DNA of the CDR3: TGTGCCAGCAGCTTATCCGGGGCTAGCACAGATACGCAGTATTTT. The rearrangement uses TRBV11-3 and TRBJ2-3; D possibly matches TRBD1 or TRBD2 (5 bases each). CDR1 is SGHNT, CDR2 YENEEA, per germline. This CDR3 region has 15 residues. The ends were cut back, 2 bases at V and 0 bases at J, with 9 bases in the middle. The entire variable domain, with the rest obtained from reference TRBV11-3 and TRBJ2-3, is as follows: EAGVVQSPRYKIIEKKQPVAFWCNPISGHNTLYWYLQNLGQGPELLIRYENEEAVDDSQLPKDRFSAERLKGVDSTLKIQPAELGDSAVYLCASSLSGASTDTQYFGPGTRLTVL.

The chain carries TRBV19 and TRBJ1-3; 8 nucleotides match TRBD1. Germline lookup yields CDR1 LNHDA and CDR2 SQIVND (reference sequence). J was trimmed by 2 bases and V by 2 bases; bases with no gene match: 5. The CDR3 is 16 residues long. This CDR3 reads CASSILGQGPGNTIYF. CDR3 bases: TGTGCCAGTAGTATATTAGGACAGGGCCCTGGAAACACCATATATTTT.

A note on this clone: The sample carries other DNA sequences with the same CDR3. The chain uses TRBV18 and TRBJ2-7; 7 nucleotides match TRBD1. The CDR3 runs 14 residues. The germline V gene has CDR1 KGHSH and CDR2 LQKENI. Germline trimming cut 3 bases from V and 2 bases from J; bases unmatched to any gene: 4. CDR3 sequence: CASSPQTGTYEQYF. Written as DNA, the CDR3 is TGTGCCAGCTCACCGCAGACAGGGACCTACGAGCAGTACTTC.

As for this clone: The sample carries other DNA sequences with the same CDR3. This chain links TRBV28 with TRBJ2-7; 7 nucleotides match TRBD2. The CDR3 covers 13 residues. Germline trimming cut 6 bases from V and 2 bases from J; bases unmatched to any gene: 4. CDR1 and CDR2 from the germline V gene are MDHEN and SYDVKM. This CDR3 is CASSLGLAYEQYF. CDR3 DNA sequence: TGTGCCAGCAGCCTCGGACTAGCCTACGAGCAGTACTTC.

The chain joins TRBV6-5 to TRBJ2-7, with D possibly matching TRBD2 (6 bases). The CDR3 length is 15 residues. Looked up from germline, CDR1 is MNHEY and CDR2 is SVGAGI. V was clipped by 7 bases and J by 5 bases, with 21 bases between them. The chain's CDR3 is CASKRPGLDLNEQYF. The CDR3 nucleotides are TGTGCCAGCAAGAGACCGGGACTGGATTTGAACGAGCAGTACTTC.

The J gene is TRBJ1-4, the V gene TRBV6-5; D ambiguous. CDR3 size: 15 residues. Germline CDR1 is MNHEY and CDR2 is SVGAGI. Trimming took off 6 bases at V and 0 bases at J, with 11 bases between the two ends. The CDR3 is CASRKTGATNEKLFF. The CDR3 nucleotides read TGTGCCAGCAGAAAAACCGGGGCAACTAATGAAAAACTGTTTTTT.

The chain employs TRBV4-3 and TRBJ2-6; D is uncertain. Germline V gene data show CDR1 as LGHNA and CDR2 as YSLEER. The germline V and J ends were trimmed by 4 bases and 0 bases, with 10 bases remaining between them. The CDR3 consists of 16 residues. CDR3 residues: CASSRERLSGANVLTF. The CDR3 DNA sequence: TGCGCCAGCAGCCGAGAACGTCTCTCTGGGGCCAACGTCCTGACTTTC.

This CDR3 is CASSLEQIDYTF. The CDR3 DNA reads as TGTGCCAGCAGCTTGGAACAAATCGACTACACCTTC. The V and J genes are TRBV7-2 and TRBJ1-2; no reliable D call. Germline assignment: CDR1 SGHTA and CDR2 FQGNSA. The V gene lost 3 bases and the J gene lost 10 bases, with 12 bases spanning the gap. The CDR3 contains 12 residues. Together with reference TRBV7-2 and TRBJ1-2, the CDR3 gives the full variable domain: GAGVSQSPSNKVTEKGKDVELRCDPISGHTALYWYRQSLGQGLEFLIYFQGNSAPDKSGLPSDRFSAERTGGSVSTLTIQRTQQEDSAVYLCASSLEQIDYTFGSGTRLTVV.

This clone has only one observation. The chain couples TRBV18 to TRBJ2-3; 13 bases align to TRBD2. The V and J ends lost 4 bases and 4 bases, in that order; junction bases with no gene match: 14. The CDR3 is made up of 19 amino acids. Per the germline V gene, CDR1 is KGHSH and CDR2 is LQKENI. The CDR3 protein is CASSHKRVGLAGVADTQYF. CDR3 DNA sequence: TGTGCCAGCTCACACAAAAGGGTAGGACTAGCGGGAGTAGCAGATACGCAGTATTTT.

The chain uses TRBV19 and TRBJ2-1; D gene ambiguous. Germline CDR1 reads LNHDA; CDR2 reads SQIVND (reference sequence). The CDR3 runs 13 residues. Trimming left V 1 base short and J 13 bases short, with 14 bases between. CDR3 in amino acids: CASSIVGLSPQFF. Here the CDR3 DNA reads TGTGCCAGTAGTATAGTTGGCCTATCCCCCCAGTTCTTC.

The chain carries TRBV5-1 and TRBJ2-6; D may correspond to TRBD1 or TRBD2 (6 bases each). The CDR3 runs to 19 residues. Germline CDR1 SGHRS, CDR2 YFSETQ. V gave up 1 base and J gave up 2 bases, with 19 bases separating them. CDR3 in DNA: TGCGCCAGCAGCTTGAAAGTTGGTGGAGGGGGGCCTGGGGCCAACGTCCTGACTTTC. It encodes CASSLKVGGGGPGANVLTF.

V gene TRBV7-9 combines with J gene TRBJ2-1, with 16 nucleotides matching TRBD2. The CDR3 runs to 17 residues. In germline, CDR1 is SEHNR, CDR2 FQNEAQ (reference sequence). J was trimmed by 6 bases and V by 5 bases; bases with no gene match: 7. CDR3 in amino acids: CASSPPGLAGGSNEQFF. In DNA form, the CDR3 reads TGTGCCAGCAGCCCGCCGGGACTAGCGGGAGGGTCCAATGAGCAGTTCTTC.

This clone was detected only once. The chain links TRBV2 to TRBJ2-3, with TRBD2 matching 13 bases. This CDR3 has 19 residues. Looked up from germline, CDR1 is SNHLY and CDR2 is FYNNEI. Losses at the gene ends were 6 bases for V and 0 bases for J; bases not matched to a gene: 12. The DNA for the CDR3 is TGTGCCAGCAGGGAGACTAGCGGGAGGTTAACTTCTAGCACAGATACGCAGTATTTT. Amino acids: CASRETSGRLTSSTDTQYF.

The chain uses TRBV10-1 and TRBJ1-1; 9 bases fit TRBD1. This CDR3 contains 13 residues. Germline CDR1 WNHNN, CDR2 SYGVQD (reference sequence). V shed 5 bases, J shed 8 bases, and the junction held 6 bases outside the gene matches. CDR3 sequence (DNA): TGCGCCAGCAGTTCTACCGGGACAGGGGAAGCTTTCTTT. This translates into CASSSTGTGEAFF.

The chain has TRBV7-2 and TRBJ2-3, with 8 positions matching TRBD2. V lost 3 bases to trimming and J lost 9 bases; unmatched junction nucleotides: 8. This CDR3 is 14 amino acids long. Germline V gene lookup returns CDR1 SGHTA and CDR2 FQGNSA. Here the CDR3 reads CASSFPSGRITQYF. DNA of the CDR3: TGTGCCAGCAGCTTCCCAAGCGGGAGAATAACGCAGTATTTT.

The chain combines TRBV6-5 with TRBJ2-7; 7 nucleotides align to TRBD2. This CDR3 contains 15 residues. The germline CDR1 and CDR2 sequences are MNHEY and SVGAGI. After removal of 6 bases from V and 2 bases from J, the junction contained 10 bases not matched to a gene. The CDR3 DNA is TGTGCCAGCAGCCCTGGGGGGGGAACACCCTACGAGCAGTACTTC. Its translation is CASSPGGGTPYEQYF.

This clone was found once. Relative to the germline gene, one junction end is altered; a read error may explain this. The chain uses TRBV7-9 and TRBJ2-1, with unresolved D. The CDR3 length is 10 residues. From germline, CDR1 is SEHNR and CDR2 FQNEAQ (reference sequence). The CDR3 coding sequence is TGCTGGCGGATTCACAATGAGCAGTTCTTC. It specifies CWRIHNEQFF.

The CDR3 loop is CASSNSAYEQYF. The CDR3 DNA is TGTGCCAGCTCCAACAGCGCCTACGAGCAGTACTTC. The chain recombines TRBV18 with TRBJ2-7; the D is unclear. Germline-derived CDR1 and CDR2 are KGHSH and LQKENI. The CDR3 length is 12 residues. Trimming stripped 6 bases from V and 2 bases from J, with 8 bases between.